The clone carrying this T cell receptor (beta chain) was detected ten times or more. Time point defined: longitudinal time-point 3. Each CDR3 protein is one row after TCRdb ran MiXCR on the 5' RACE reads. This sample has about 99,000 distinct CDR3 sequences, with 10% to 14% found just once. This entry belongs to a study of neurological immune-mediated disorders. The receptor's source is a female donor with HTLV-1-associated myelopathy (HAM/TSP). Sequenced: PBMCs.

CDR3 coding DNA: TGTGCCAGCAGTCCCTGGGATATTCCGAGCACAGATACGCAGTATTTT. It translates to CASSPWDIPSTDTQYF. V is TRBV6-2 or TRBV6-3 and J is TRBJ2-3; D not resolved. Germline loops: CDR1 MNHEY, CDR2 SVGEGT. This CDR3 contains 16 residues. The V end lost 5 bases, the J end lost 0 bases, and 15 bases lay between the germline ends.